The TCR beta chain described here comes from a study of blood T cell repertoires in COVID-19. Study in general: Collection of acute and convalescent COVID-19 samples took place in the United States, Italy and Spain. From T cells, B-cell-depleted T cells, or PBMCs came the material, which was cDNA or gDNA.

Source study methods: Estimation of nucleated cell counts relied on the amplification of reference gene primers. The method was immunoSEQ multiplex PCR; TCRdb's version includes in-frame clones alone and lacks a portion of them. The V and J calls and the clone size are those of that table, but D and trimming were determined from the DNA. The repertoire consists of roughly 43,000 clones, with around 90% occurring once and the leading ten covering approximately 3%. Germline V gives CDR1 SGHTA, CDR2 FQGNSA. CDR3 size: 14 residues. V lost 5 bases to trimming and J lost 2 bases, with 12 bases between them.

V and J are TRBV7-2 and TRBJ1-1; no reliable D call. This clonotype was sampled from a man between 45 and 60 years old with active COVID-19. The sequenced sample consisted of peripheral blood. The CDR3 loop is CASSVHIANTEAFF. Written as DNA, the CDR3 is TGTGCCAGCAGCGTACACATTGCCAACACTGAAGCTTTCTTT. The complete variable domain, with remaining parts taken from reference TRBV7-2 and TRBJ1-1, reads GAGVSQSPSNKVTEKGKDVELRCDPISGHTALYWYRQSLGQGLEFLIYFQGNSAPDKSGLPSDRFSAERTGGSVSTLTIQRTQQEDSAVYLCASSVHIANTEAFFGQGTRLTVV.